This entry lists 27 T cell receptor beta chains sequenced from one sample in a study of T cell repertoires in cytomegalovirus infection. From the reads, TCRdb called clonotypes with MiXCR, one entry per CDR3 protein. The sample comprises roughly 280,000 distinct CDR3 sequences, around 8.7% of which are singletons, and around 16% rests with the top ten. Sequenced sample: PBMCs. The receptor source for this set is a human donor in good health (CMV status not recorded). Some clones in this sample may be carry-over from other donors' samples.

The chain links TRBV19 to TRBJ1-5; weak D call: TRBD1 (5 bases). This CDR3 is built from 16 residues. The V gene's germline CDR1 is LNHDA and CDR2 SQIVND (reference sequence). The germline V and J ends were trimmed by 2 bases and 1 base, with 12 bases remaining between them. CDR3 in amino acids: CASSISGLQSNQPQHF. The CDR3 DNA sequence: TGTGCCAGTAGTATATCAGGGTTACAGAGCAATCAGCCCCAGCATTTT.

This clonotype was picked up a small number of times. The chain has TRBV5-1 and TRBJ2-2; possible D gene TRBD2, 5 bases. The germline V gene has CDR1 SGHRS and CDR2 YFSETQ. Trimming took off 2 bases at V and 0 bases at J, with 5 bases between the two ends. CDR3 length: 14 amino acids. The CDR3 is CASSFGTNTGELFF. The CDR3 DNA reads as TGCGCCAGCAGCTTCGGGACGAACACCGGGGAGCTGTTTTTT.

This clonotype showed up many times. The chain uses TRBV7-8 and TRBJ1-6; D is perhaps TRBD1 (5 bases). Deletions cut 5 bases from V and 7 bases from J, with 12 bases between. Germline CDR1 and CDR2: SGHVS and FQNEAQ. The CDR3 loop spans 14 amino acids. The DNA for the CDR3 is TGTGCCAGCAGCCAGGGTTTGGAAAATTCACCCCTCCACTTT. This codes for CASSQGLENSPLHF. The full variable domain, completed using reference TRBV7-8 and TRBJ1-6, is GAGVSQSPRYKVAKRGQDVALRCDPISGHVSLFWYQQALGQGPEFLTYFQNEAQLDKSGLPSDRFFAERPEGSVSTLKIQRTQQEDSAVYLCASSQGLENSPLHFGNGTRLTVT.

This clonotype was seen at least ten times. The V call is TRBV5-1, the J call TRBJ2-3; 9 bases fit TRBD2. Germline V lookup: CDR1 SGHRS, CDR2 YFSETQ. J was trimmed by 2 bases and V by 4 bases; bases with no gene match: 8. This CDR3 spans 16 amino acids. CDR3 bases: TGCGCCAGCAGCCAACGGACTAGCGTACTCACAGATACGCAGTATTTT. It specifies CASSQRTSVLTDTQYF. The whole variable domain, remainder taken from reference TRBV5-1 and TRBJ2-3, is KAGVTQTPRYLIKTRGQQVTLSCSPISGHRSVSWYQQTPGQGLQFLFEYFSETQRNKGNFPGRFSGRQFSNSRSEMNVSTLELGDSALYLCASSQRTSVLTDTQYFGPGTRLTVL.

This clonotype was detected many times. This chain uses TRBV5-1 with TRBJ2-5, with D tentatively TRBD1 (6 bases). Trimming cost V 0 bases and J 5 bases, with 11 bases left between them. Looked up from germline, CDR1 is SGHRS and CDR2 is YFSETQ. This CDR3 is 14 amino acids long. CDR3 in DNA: TGCGCCAGCAGCTTGGTTTCAGGGGAGGAGACCCAGTACTTC. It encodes CASSLVSGEETQYF. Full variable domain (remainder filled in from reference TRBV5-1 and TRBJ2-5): KAGVTQTPRYLIKTRGQQVTLSCSPISGHRSVSWYQQTPGQGLQFLFEYFSETQRNKGNFPGRFSGRQFSNSRSEMNVSTLELGDSALYLCASSLVSGEETQYFGPGTRLLVL.

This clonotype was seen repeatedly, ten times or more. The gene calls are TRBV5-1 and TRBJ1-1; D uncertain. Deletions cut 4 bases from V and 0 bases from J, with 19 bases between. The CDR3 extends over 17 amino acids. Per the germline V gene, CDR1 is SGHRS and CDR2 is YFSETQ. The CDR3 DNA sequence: TGCGCCAGCAGCCTCGCGGGAGGAGGGCCCGTGAACACTGAAGCTTTCTTT. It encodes CASSLAGGGPVNTEAFF.

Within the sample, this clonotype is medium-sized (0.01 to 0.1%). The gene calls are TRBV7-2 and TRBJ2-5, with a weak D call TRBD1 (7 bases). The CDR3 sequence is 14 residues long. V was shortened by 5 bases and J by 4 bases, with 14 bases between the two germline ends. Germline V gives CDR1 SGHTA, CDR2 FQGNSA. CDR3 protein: CASSRGTVGETQYF. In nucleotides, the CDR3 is TGTGCCAGCAGCCGGGGGACAGTCGGAGAGACCCAGTACTTC.

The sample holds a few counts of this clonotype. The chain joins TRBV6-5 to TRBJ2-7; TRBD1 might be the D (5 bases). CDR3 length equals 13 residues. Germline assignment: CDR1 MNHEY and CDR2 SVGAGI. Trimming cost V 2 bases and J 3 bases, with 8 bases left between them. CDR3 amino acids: CASSYVRGYEQYF. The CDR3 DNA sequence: TGTGCCAGCAGTTACGTAAGGGGCTACGAGCAGTACTTC.

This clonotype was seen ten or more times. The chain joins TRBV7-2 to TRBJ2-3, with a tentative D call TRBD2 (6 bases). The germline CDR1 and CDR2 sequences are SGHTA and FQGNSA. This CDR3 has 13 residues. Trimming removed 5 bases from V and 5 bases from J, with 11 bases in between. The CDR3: CASSPGSGDTQYF. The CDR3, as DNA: TGTGCCAGCAGCCCGGGTAGCGGAGATACGCAGTATTTT. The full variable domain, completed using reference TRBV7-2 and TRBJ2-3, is GAGVSQSPSNKVTEKGKDVELRCDPISGHTALYWYRQSLGQGLEFLIYFQGNSAPDKSGLPSDRFSAERTGGSVSTLTIQRTQQEDSAVYLCASSPGSGDTQYFGPGTRLTVL.

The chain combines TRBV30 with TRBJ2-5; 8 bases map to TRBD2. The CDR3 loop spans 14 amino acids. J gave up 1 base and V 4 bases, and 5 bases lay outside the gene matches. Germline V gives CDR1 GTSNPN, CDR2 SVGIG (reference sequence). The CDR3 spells CAWTPGGLQETQYF. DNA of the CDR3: TGTGCCTGGACGCCGGGGGGGCTCCAAGAGACCCAGTACTTC. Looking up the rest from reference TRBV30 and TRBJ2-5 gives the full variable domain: SQTIHQWPATLVQPVGSPLSLECTVEGTSNPNLYWYRQAAGRGLQLLFYSVGIGQISSEVPQNLSASRPQDRQFILSSKKLLLSDSGFYLCAWTPGGLQETQYFGPGTRLLVL.

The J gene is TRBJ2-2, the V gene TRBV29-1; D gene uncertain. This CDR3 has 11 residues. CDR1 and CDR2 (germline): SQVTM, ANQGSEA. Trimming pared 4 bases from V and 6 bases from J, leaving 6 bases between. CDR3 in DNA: TGCAGCGTTGTGAGAGCCGGGGAGCTGTTTTTT. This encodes CSVVRAGELFF.

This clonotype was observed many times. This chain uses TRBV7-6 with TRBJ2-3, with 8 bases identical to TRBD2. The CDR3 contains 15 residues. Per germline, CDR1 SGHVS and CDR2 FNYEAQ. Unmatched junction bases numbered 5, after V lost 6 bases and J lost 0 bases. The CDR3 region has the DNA TGTGCCAGCAGAAGACTAGCGAGGAGCACAGATACGCAGTATTTT. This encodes CASRRLARSTDTQYF.

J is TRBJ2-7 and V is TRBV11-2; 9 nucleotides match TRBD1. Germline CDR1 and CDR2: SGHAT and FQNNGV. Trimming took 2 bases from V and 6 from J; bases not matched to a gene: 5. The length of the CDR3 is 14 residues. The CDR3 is CASSLIQGAGEQYF. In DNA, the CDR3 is TGTGCCAGCAGCTTAATACAGGGGGCGGGCGAGCAGTACTTC.

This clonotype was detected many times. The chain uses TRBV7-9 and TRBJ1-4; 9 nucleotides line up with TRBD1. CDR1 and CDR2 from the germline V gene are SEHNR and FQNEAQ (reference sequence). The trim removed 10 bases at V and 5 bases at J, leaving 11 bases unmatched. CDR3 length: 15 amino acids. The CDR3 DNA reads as TGTGCCACTACCTTGGGACAGGGCAAAAATGAAAAACTGTTTTTT. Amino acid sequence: CATTLGQGKNEKLFF. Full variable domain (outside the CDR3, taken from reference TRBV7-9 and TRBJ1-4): DTGVSQNPRHKITKRGQNVTFRCDPISEHNRLYWYRQTLGQGPEFLTYFQNEAQLEKSRLLSDRFSAERPKGSFSTLEIQRTEQGDSAMYLCATTLGQGKNEKLFFGSGTQLSVL.

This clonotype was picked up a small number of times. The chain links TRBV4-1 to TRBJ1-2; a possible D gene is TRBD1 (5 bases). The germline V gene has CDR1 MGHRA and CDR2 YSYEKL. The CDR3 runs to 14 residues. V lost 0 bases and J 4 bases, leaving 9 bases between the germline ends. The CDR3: CASSQDRDPYGYTF. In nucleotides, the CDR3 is TGCGCCAGCAGCCAAGATCGGGACCCCTATGGCTACACCTTC.

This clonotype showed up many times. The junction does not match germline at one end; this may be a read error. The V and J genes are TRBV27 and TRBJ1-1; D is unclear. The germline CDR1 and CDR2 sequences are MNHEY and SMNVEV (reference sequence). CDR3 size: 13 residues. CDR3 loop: CASRDRGGTEAFF. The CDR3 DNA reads TGCGCCAGCAGAGATCGGGGAGGCACTGAAGCTTTCTTT.

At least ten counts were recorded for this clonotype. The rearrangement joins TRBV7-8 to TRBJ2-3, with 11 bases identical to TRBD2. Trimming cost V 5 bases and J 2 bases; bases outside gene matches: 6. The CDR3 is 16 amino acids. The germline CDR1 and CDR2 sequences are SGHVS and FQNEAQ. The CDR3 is CASSPWTSGYTDTQYF. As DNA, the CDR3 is TGTGCCAGCAGCCCCTGGACTAGCGGGTACACAGATACGCAGTATTTT.

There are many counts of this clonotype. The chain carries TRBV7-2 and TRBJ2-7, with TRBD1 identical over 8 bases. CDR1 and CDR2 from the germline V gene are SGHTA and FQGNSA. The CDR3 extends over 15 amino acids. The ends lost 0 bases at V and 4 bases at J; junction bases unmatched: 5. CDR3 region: CASSLAPQGAYEQYF. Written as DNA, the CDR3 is TGTGCCAGCAGCTTAGCGCCGCAGGGGGCTTACGAGCAGTACTTC. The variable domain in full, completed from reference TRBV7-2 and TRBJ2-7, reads GAGVSQSPSNKVTEKGKDVELRCDPISGHTALYWYRQSLGQGLEFLIYFQGNSAPDKSGLPSDRFSAERTGGSVSTLTIQRTQQEDSAVYLCASSLAPQGAYEQYFGPGTRLTVT.

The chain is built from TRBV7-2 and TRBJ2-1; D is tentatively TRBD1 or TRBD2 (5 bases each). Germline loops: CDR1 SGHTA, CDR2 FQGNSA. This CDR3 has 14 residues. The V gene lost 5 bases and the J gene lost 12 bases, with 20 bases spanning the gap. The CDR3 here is CASSLSQGDYAQFF. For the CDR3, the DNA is TGTGCCAGCAGCCTATCCCAGGGCGACTATGCGCAGTTCTTC.

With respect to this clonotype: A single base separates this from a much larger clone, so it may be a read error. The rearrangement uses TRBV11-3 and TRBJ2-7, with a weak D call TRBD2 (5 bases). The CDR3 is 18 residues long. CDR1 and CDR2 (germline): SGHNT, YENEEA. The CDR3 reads CASSLERNNWKREYEQHF. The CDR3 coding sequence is TGTGCCAGCAGCTTAGAAAGAAATAACTGGAAGAGGGAGTACGAGCAGCACTTC. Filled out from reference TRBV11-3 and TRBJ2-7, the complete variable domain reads EAGVVQSPRYKIIEKKQPVAFWCNPISGHNTLYWYLQNLGQGPELLIRYENEEAVDDSQLPKDRFSAERLKGVDSTLKIQPAELGDSAVYLCASSLERNNWKREYEQHFGPGTRLTVT.

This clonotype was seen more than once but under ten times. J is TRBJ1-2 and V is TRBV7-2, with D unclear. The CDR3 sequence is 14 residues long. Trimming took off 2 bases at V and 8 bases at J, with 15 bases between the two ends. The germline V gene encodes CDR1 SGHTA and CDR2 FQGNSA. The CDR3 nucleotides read TGTGCCAGCAGCTTACGGACGGGCCCGGGGGGCTACACCTTC. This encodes CASSLRTGPGGYTF. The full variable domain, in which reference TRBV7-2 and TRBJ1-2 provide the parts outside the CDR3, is GAGVSQSPSNKVTEKGKDVELRCDPISGHTALYWYRQSLGQGLEFLIYFQGNSAPDKSGLPSDRFSAERTGGSVSTLTIQRTQQEDSAVYLCASSLRTGPGGYTFGSGTRLTVV.

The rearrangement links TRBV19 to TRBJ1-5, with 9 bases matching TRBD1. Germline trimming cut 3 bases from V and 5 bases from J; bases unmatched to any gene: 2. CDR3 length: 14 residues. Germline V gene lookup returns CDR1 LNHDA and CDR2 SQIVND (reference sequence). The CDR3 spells CASSIRTGDQPQHF. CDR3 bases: TGTGCCAGTAGTATCAGGACAGGGGATCAGCCCCAGCATTTT.

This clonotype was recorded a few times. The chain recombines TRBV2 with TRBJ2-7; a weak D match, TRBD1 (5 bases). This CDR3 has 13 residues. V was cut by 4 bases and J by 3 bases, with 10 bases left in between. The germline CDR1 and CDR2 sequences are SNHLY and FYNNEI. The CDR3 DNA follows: TGTGCCAGCAGTGGGGTAGGGGACTACGAGCAGTACTTC. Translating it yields CASSGVGDYEQYF.

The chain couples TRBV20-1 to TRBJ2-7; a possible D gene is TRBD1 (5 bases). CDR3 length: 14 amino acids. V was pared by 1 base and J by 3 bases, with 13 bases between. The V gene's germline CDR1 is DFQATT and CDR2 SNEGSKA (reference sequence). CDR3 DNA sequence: TGCAGTGCTAGAGGGGTGCAGGGTCTCTACGAGCAGTACTTC. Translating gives CSARGVQGLYEQYF.

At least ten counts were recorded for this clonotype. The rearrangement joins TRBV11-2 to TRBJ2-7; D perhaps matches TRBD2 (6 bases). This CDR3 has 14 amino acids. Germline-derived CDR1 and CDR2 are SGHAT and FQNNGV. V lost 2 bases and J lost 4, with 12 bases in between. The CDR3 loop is CASSLQGGDYEQYF. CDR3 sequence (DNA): TGTGCCAGCAGCTTACAGGGCGGGGATTACGAGCAGTACTTC.

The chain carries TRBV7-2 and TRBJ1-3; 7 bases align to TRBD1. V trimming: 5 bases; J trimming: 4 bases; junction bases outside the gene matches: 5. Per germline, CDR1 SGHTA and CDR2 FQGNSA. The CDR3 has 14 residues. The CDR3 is CASSPQGLGNTIYF. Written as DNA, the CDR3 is TGTGCCAGCAGCCCACAGGGGCTCGGAAACACCATATATTTT. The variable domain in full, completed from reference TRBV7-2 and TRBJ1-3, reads GAGVSQSPSNKVTEKGKDVELRCDPISGHTALYWYRQSLGQGLEFLIYFQGNSAPDKSGLPSDRFSAERTGGSVSTLTIQRTQQEDSAVYLCASSPQGLGNTIYFGEGSWLTVV.

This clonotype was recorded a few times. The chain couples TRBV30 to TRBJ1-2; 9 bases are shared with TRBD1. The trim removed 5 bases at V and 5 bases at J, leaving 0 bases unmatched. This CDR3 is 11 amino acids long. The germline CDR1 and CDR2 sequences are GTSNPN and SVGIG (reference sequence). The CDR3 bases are TGTGCCTGGGACAGGGGGTATGGCTACACCTTC. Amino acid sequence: CAWDRGYGYTF.